What follows are 4 T cell receptor beta chains derived from one specimen sequenced in a study of T cell responses to AZD1222 COVID-19 vaccine. TCRdb's copy holds only in-frame clones and misses some; the assay was immunoSEQ multiplex PCR. The sample has about 260,000 clones, just over 90% seen once. The specimen was peripheral blood, collected on day 0 of AZD1222 vaccination. The receptor set was obtained from an adult in good health.

This clone was picked up one time. The rearrangement joins TRBV5-4 to TRBJ1-2, with 8 nucleotides matching TRBD1. This CDR3 contains 14 residues. Germline lookup yields CDR1 SGHNT and CDR2 YYREEE (reference sequence). The trim removed 0 bases at V and 5 bases at J, leaving 3 bases unmatched. The CDR3 protein is CASSLDRGGYGYTF. CDR3 sequence (DNA): TGTGCCAGCAGCTTGGACAGGGGGGGGTATGGCTACACCTTC.

The chain couples TRBV18 to TRBJ2-2; D possibly corresponds to TRBD1 (6 bases). This CDR3 region has 16 residues. The germline V gene encodes CDR1 KGHSH and CDR2 LQKENI. Trimming pared 0 bases from V and 6 bases from J, leaving 14 bases between. CDR3 loop: CASSPPHTGKAGELFF. Here the CDR3 DNA reads TGTGCCAGCTCACCACCCCACACAGGGAAGGCCGGGGAGCTGTTTTTT.

The chain uses TRBV3-1 (or the pseudogene TRBV3-2) and TRBJ1-2; TRBD1 is a possible D gene (6 bases). The CDR3 is 15 residues long. V gave up 1 base and J gave up 5 bases, with 14 bases separating them. Per germline, CDR1 LGHDT and CDR2 YNNKEL (reference sequence). The CDR3 DNA reads TGTGCCAGCAGCCAAGGAGACAGGCCAAGTTATGGCTACACCTTC. It translates to CASSQGDRPSYGYTF.

The gene calls are TRBV28 and TRBJ1-1; maybe TRBD1 (6 bases). The CDR3 is 13 amino acids. The ends were cut back, 6 bases at V and 5 bases at J, with 13 bases in the middle. Germline V gene data show CDR1 as MDHEN and CDR2 as SYDVKM. The CDR3 is CASRRGGRTEAFF. The CDR3 DNA sequence: TGTGCCAGCAGGAGGGGGGGGCGTACTGAAGCTTTCTTT.